These T cell receptor beta chains were read from a single sample in a study of T cells in Graves' hyperthyroidism and ophthalmopathy. From the multiplex PCR reads, TCRdb called clonotypes with MiXCR, one entry per CDR3 protein. This table holds around 620,000 distinct CDR3 sequences, approximately 15% found once. The sequenced sample consisted of blood. The receptors come from a woman aged 18-29 years with Graves' ophthalmopathy. CDR3s leave out the opening cysteine and the closing phenylalanine or tryptophan.

j_gene	v_gene	CDR3aa
TRBJ1-5	TRBV7-9	ASSSTGGSNQPQH
TRBJ1-3	TRBV15	ATSRDLGSSGNTIY
TRBJ1-4	TRBV10-3	AISDRGDEKLF
TRBJ2-1	TRBV20-1	SATNSGNTYNEQF
TRBJ1-1	TRBV6-1	ASRPRGRTYDAEAF
TRBJ1-4	TRBV28	ASRYAWGATNEKLF
TRBJ2-1	TRBV29-1	SVDGTSGSNEQF
TRBJ2-1	TRBV11-2	ASSAGQGSYNEQF
TRBJ2-3	TRBV2	ASSEFGLDNADTQY
TRBJ2-7	TRBV24-1	ATSSSPHYEQY
TRBJ2-1	TRBV6-1	ASSSIGTGQGPDEQF
TRBJ1-1	TRBV2	ASRQVNTEAF
TRBJ2-1	TRBV19	ASRTGTGVFGSYNEQF
TRBJ2-7	TRBV29-1	SAFLGTGSYEQY
TRBJ1-6	TRBV14	ASSRPLVPLH
TRBJ2-1	TRBV7-3	ASSLVGAGFYNEQF
TRBJ2-3	TRBV5-1	ASNGATSSTDTQY
TRBJ1-1	TRBV20-1	SARDQRGAGGAF
TRBJ2-7	TRBV29-1	SVKGAAGGVNEQY
TRBJ2-3	TRBV12-5	ASRIITDTQY